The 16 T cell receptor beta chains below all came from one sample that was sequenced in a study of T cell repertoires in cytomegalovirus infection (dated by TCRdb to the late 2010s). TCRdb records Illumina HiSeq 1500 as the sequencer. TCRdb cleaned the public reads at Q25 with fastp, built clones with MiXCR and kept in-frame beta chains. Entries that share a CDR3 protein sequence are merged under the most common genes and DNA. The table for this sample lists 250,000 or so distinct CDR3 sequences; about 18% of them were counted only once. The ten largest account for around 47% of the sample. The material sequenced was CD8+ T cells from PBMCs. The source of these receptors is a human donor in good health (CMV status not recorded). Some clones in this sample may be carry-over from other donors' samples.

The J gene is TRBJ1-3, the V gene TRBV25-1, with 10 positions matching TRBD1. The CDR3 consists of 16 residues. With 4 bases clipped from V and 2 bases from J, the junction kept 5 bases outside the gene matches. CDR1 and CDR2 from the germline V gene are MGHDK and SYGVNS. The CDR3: CASSGGQGLAGNTIYF. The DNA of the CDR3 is TGTGCCAGCAGTGGGGGACAGGGGTTGGCTGGAAACACCATATATTTT.

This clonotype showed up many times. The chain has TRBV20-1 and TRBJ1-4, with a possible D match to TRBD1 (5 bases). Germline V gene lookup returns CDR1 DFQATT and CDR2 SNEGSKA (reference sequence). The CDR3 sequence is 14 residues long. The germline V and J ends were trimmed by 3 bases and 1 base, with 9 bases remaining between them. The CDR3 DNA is TGCAGTGCTAGCCCGACAGTAACTAATGAAAAACTGTTTTTT. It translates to CSASPTVTNEKLFF.

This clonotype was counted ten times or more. CDR3 in DNA: TGTGCCACCAGCAGAGATATAGGACAGGGACCCCTTAGCACAGATACGCAGTATTTT. Its translation: CATSRDIGQGPLSTDTQYF. The rearrangement uses TRBV15 and TRBJ2-3, with 8 bases lining up with TRBD1. Germline CDR1 is LNHNV and CDR2 is YYDKDF (reference sequence). The CDR3 is made up of 19 amino acids. The V segment lost 0 bases and the J segment 0 bases; nucleotides outside the gene matches: 11.

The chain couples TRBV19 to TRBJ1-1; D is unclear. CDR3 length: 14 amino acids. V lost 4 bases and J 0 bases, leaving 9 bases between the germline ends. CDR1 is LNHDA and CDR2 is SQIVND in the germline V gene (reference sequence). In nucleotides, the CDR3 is TGTGCCAGTAGTACGCACAGCGTGAACACTGAAGCTTTCTTT. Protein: CASSTHSVNTEAFF.

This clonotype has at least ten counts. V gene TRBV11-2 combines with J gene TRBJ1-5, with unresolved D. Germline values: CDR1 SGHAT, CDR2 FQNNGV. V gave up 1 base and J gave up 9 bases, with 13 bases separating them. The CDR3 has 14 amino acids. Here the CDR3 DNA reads TGTGCCAGCAGCTTAGCTGGGGAGTTCTCGCCCCAGCATTTT. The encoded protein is CASSLAGEFSPQHF.

As DNA, the CDR3 is TGTGCCAGCAGCTCCGCAGGGTGGGGCCCCGGCACAGATACGCAGTATTTT. Its translation is CASSSAGWGPGTDTQYF. The chain recombines TRBV7-9 with TRBJ2-3, with a possible D match to TRBD1 (5 bases). V was shortened by 4 bases and J by 1 base, with 18 bases between the two germline ends. Germline values: CDR1 SEHNR, CDR2 FQNEAQ (reference sequence). CDR3 length equals 17 residues.

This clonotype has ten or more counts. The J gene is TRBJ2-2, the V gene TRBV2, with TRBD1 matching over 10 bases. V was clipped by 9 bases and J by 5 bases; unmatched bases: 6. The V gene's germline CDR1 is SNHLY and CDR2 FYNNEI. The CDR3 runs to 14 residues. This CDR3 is CARTGTGDTGELFF. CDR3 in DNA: TGTGCCAGAACCGGGACAGGGGATACCGGGGAGCTGTTTTTT.

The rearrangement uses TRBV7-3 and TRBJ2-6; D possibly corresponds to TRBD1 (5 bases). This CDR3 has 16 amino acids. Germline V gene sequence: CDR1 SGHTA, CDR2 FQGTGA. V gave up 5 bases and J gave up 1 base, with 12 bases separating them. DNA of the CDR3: TGTGCCAGCAGCCCCTGGGGCCGGTCTGGGGCCAACGTCCTGACTTTC. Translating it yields CASSPWGRSGANVLTF.

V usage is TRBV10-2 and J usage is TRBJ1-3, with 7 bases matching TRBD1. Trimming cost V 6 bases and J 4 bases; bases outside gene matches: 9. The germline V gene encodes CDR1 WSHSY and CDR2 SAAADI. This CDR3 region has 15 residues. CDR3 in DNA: TGCGCCAGCAGAACAGGGGCCCCAAGAGGAAACACCATATATTTT. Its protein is CASRTGAPRGNTIYF.

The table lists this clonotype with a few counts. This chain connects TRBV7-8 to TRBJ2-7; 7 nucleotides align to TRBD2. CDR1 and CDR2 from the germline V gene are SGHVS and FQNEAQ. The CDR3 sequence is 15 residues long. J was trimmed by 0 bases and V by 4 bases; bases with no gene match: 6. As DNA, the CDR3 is TGTGCCAGCAGCTCCCGGGGGGATAGCTCCTACGAGCAGTACTTC. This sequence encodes CASSSRGDSSYEQYF.

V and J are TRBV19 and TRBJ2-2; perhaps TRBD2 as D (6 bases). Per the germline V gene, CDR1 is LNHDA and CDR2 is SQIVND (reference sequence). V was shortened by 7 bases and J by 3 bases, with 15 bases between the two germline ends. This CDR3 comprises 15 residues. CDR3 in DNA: TGTGCCAGTACGACTCTCGGGGGTCACACCGGGGAGCTGTTTTTT. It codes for CASTTLGGHTGELFF.

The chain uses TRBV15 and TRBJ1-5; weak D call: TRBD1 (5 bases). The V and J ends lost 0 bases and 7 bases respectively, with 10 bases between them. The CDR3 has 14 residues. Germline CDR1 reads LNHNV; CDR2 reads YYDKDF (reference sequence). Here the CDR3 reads CATSRDRGVQPQHF. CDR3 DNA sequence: TGTGCCACCAGCAGAGATCGGGGGGTCCAGCCCCAGCATTTT.

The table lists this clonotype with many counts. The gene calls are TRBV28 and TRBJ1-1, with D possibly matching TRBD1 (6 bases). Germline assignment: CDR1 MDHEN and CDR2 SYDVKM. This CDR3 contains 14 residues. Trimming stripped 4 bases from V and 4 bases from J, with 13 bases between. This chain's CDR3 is CASSYTGTITEAFF. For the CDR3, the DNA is TGTGCCAGCAGTTACACAGGGACTATCACTGAAGCTTTCTTT.

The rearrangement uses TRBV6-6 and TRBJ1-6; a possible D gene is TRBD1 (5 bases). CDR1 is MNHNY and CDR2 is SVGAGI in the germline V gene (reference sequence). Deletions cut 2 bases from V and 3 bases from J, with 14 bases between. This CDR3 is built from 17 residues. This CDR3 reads CASSYARVLGYNSPLHF. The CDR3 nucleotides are TGTGCCAGCAGTTACGCCAGGGTCCTGGGCTATAATTCACCCCTCCACTTT.

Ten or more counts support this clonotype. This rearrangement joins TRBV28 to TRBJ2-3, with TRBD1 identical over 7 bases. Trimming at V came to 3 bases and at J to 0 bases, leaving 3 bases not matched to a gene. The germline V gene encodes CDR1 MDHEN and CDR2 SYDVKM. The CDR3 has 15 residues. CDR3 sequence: CASSLDRTSTDTQYF. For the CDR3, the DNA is TGTGCCAGCAGTTTGGACAGGACTAGCACAGATACGCAGTATTTT.

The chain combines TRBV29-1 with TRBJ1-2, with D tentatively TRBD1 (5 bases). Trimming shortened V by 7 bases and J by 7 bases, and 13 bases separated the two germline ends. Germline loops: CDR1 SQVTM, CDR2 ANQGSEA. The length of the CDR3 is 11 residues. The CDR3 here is CSAIQGPGYTF. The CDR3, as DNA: TGCAGCGCAATTCAGGGACCTGGCTACACCTTC.